What follows are 20 T cell receptor beta chains derived from one specimen sequenced in a study of CD8 T cells in ankylosing spondylitis. TCRdb analysed the 5' RACE reads with MiXCR anew, one entry per CDR3 protein. The sample includes about 240,000 distinct CDR3 sequences, roughly 10% of them seen just once. The sample consisted of blood, either unsorted or a sorted T cell fraction (not recorded which). Receptor source: a male donor with ankylosing spondylitis or in good health (not recorded which).

The sample holds many counts of this clonotype. V is TRBV9 and J is TRBJ2-1; 9 positions match TRBD2. The CDR3 is 15 residues long. Unmatched junction bases numbered 6, after V lost 4 bases and J lost 4 bases. The germline gives CDR1 SGDLS, CDR2 YYNGEE. CDR3 residues: CASSSGAGGYNEQFF. The CDR3 nucleotides read TGTGCCAGCAGCTCGGGGGCGGGGGGGTACAATGAGCAGTTCTTC.

This clonotype was seen at least ten times. The rearrangement uses TRBV11-2 and TRBJ2-1; maybe TRBD2 (6 bases). Germline values: CDR1 SGHAT, CDR2 FQNNGV. This CDR3 has 20 amino acids. V was trimmed by 1 base and J by 6 bases, leaving 28 bases between them. The chain's CDR3 is CASSLVGTGNWVSRGNEQFF. CDR3 coding DNA: TGTGCCAGCAGCTTAGTTGGGACTGGGAACTGGGTGTCAAGGGGCAATGAGCAGTTCTTC.

This clonotype was seen only a few times. The V call is TRBV20-1, the J call TRBJ1-1; 7 bases match TRBD1. There are 11 residues in the CDR3. Germline V gene data show CDR1 as DFQATT and CDR2 as SNEGSKA (reference sequence). The V segment lost 7 bases and the J segment 11 bases; nucleotides outside the gene matches: 10. The CDR3 nucleotides read TGCAGTGTGTTCAGGGGGTGGGCGGCTTTCTTT. Its translation: CSVFRGWAAFF.

This clonotype was picked up many times. This chain connects TRBV11-2 to TRBJ2-4, with D unresolved. Germline V gene sequence: CDR1 SGHAT, CDR2 FQNNGV. The CDR3 contains 14 residues. V was shortened by 9 bases and J by 1 base, with 13 bases between the two germline ends. CDR3 DNA sequence: TGTGCCAGTGCCCTTGTTCAGGCCAAAAACATTCAGTACTTC. Its protein is CASALVQAKNIQYF.

This clonotype was seen repeatedly, ten times or more. The chain uses TRBV21-1 and TRBJ2-2. TRBV21-1 is assigned pseudogene status. The CDR3 loop spans 13 amino acids. CDR3 coding DNA: TGTGCCAGCAGCTATCGTACATTCGGGGAGCTGTTTTTT. It is translated as CASSYRTFGELFF.

This clonotype was observed many times. This chain uses TRBV2 with TRBJ2-7, with D perhaps matching TRBD1 (5 bases). Germline loops: CDR1 SNHLY, CDR2 FYNNEI. The CDR3 has 14 amino acids. V lost 1 base, J lost 4 bases, and 11 bases lay in between. CDR3 in amino acids: CASSEGAQVYEQYF. DNA for the CDR3: TGTGCCAGCAGTGAAGGTGCACAGGTATACGAGCAGTACTTC.

Many counts were recorded for this clonotype. The rearrangement links TRBV4-1 to TRBJ1-2; no clear D. The CDR3 runs 15 residues. Germline V gene sequence: CDR1 MGHRA, CDR2 YSYEKL. V was trimmed by 4 bases and J by 4 bases, leaving 16 bases between them. CDR3 nucleotides: TGCGCCAGCAGCCGCCTTTGGGCAGTGGGCTATGGCTACACCTTC. It is translated as CASSRLWAVGYGYTF.

The V call is TRBV10-3, the J call TRBJ2-7; D uncertain. The ends were cut back, 2 bases at V and 5 bases at J, with 10 bases in the middle. Germline V lookup: CDR1 ENHRY, CDR2 SYGVKD. The CDR3 consists of 13 residues. The CDR3 DNA follows: TGTGCCATCAGTGAGCACGGCCCCCACGAGCAGTACTTC. This codes for CAISEHGPHEQYF.

In this sample, this clonotype turned up a few times. V and J are TRBV20-1 and TRBJ2-7; TRBD1 or TRBD2 may be the D gene (6 bases each). V was pared by 5 bases and J by 0 bases, with 14 bases between. The CDR3 is made up of 14 amino acids. Germline assignment: CDR1 DFQATT and CDR2 SNEGSKA (reference sequence). CDR3 protein: CSASPGAGSYEQYF. For the CDR3, the DNA is TGCAGTGCTTCCCCGGGGGCCGGCTCCTACGAGCAGTACTTC.

This clonotype was observed many times. The rearrangement joins TRBV5-1 to TRBJ2-7; D is unclear. Germline V CDR1 and CDR2: SGHRS, YFSETQ. The length of the CDR3 is 14 residues. V was trimmed by 1 base and J by 0 bases, leaving 8 bases between them. The chain's CDR3 is CASSLFGSSYEQYF. In DNA form, the CDR3 reads TGCGCCAGCAGCTTGTTTGGGTCCTCCTACGAGCAGTACTTC.

In its sample, this clonotype was seen many times. This chain connects TRBV20-1 to TRBJ2-1; D ambiguous. Germline CDR1 reads DFQATT; CDR2 reads SNEGSKA (reference sequence). There are 10 residues in the CDR3. The CDR3 reads CSVVLARQFF. CDR3 sequence (DNA): TGCAGCGTCGTCTTGGCGCGGCAGTTCTTC.

This clonotype has at least ten counts. This rearrangement joins TRBV12-3 or TRBV12-4 to TRBJ1-1; D is unclear. Trimming shortened V by 1 base and J by 3 bases, and 6 bases separated the two germline ends. This CDR3 is built from 13 residues. CDR3 sequence: CASSLGRYTEAFF. The CDR3 DNA is TGTGCCAGCAGTTTAGGGCGCTACACTGAAGCTTTCTTT.

In this sample, this clonotype turned up many times. The V gene is TRBV12-3 or TRBV12-4, the J gene TRBJ1-4, with D perhaps TRBD1 (5 bases). This CDR3 is built from 14 residues. V gave up 6 bases and J gave up 7 bases, with 15 bases separating them. The CDR3 region is CASSQTGTGEKLFF. The CDR3, as DNA: TGTGCCAGCAGCCAAACCGGGACGGGTGAAAAACTGTTTTTT.

This clonotype was observed many times. The chain joins TRBV5-5 to TRBJ1-2; no clear D. With 3 bases removed from V and 0 bases from J, the gap between germline ends came to 15 bases. The CDR3 loop spans 16 amino acids. The germline CDR1 and CDR2 sequences are SGHKS and YYEKEE (reference sequence). The CDR3 here is CASSSSPGRSNYGYTF. In DNA form, the CDR3 reads TGTGCCAGCAGCTCGAGCCCTGGACGGTCTAACTATGGCTACACCTTC. The variable domain in full, with the rest retrieved from reference TRBV5-5 and TRBJ1-2, is DAGVTQSPTHLIKTRGQQVTLRCSPISGHKSVSWYQQVLGQGPQFIFQYYEKEERGRGNFPDRFSARQFPNYSSELNVNALLLGDSALYLCASSSSPGRSNYGYTFGSGTRLTVV.

This clonotype was recorded many times. This chain uses TRBV5-1 with TRBJ1-6, with unresolved D. CDR1 is SGHRS and CDR2 is YFSETQ in the germline V gene. This CDR3 spans 14 amino acids. V lost 0 bases and J lost 10, with 11 bases in between. The CDR3 region has the DNA TGCGCCAGCAGCTTGGACGGCACCGGGTCACCCCTCCACTTT. It encodes CASSLDGTGSPLHF.

This clonotype appeared many times. The chain recombines TRBV20-1 with TRBJ1-5; D ambiguous. Trimming took off 3 bases at V and 6 bases at J, with 12 bases between the two ends. The V gene's germline CDR1 is DFQATT and CDR2 SNEGSKA (reference sequence). This CDR3 is 13 amino acids long. CDR3 sequence: CSASLGLAQPQHF. In DNA form, the CDR3 reads TGCAGTGCTAGTCTGGGGTTGGCTCAGCCCCAGCATTTT.

This chain links TRBV27 with TRBJ1-2, with unresolved D. Germline V CDR1 and CDR2: MNHEY, SMNVEV (reference sequence). The CDR3 sequence is 16 residues long. V lost 3 bases and J lost 4, with 18 bases in between. CDR3 in amino acids: CASSFVSSNPLYGYTF. Written as DNA, the CDR3 is TGTGCCAGCAGTTTTGTGTCGTCGAACCCTCTCTATGGCTACACCTTC.

This clonotype was recorded a few times. The gene calls are TRBV20-1 and TRBJ2-2; D not certain. Trimming left V 3 bases short and J 1 base short, with 6 bases between. This CDR3 is 13 amino acids long. The germline CDR1 and CDR2 sequences are DFQATT and SNEGSKA (reference sequence). The CDR3 spells CSASIVNTGELFF. In DNA, the CDR3 is TGCAGTGCTAGTATAGTGAACACCGGGGAGCTGTTTTTT.

This clonotype was counted ten times or more. This chain connects TRBV6-1 to TRBJ2-1; D is perhaps TRBD1 (6 bases). Per the germline V gene, CDR1 is MNHNS and CDR2 is SASEGT. With 2 bases removed from V and 8 bases from J, the gap between germline ends came to 16 bases. The CDR3 runs 15 residues. The CDR3 here is CASSEQQGGSYEQFF. CDR3 sequence (DNA): TGTGCCAGCAGTGAACAACAGGGCGGGTCCTATGAGCAGTTCTTC.

Only a few counts were recorded for this clonotype. The chain joins TRBV7-9 to TRBJ2-7; tentatively, D is TRBD1 (6 bases). CDR1 and CDR2 from the germline V gene are SEHNR and FQNEAQ (reference sequence). This CDR3 has 14 residues. V lost 1 base to trimming and J lost 0 bases, with 7 bases between them. CDR3 bases: TGTGCCAGCAGCTTAGGGGACATCTCCTACGAGCAGTACTTC. It yields the protein CASSLGDISYEQYF.